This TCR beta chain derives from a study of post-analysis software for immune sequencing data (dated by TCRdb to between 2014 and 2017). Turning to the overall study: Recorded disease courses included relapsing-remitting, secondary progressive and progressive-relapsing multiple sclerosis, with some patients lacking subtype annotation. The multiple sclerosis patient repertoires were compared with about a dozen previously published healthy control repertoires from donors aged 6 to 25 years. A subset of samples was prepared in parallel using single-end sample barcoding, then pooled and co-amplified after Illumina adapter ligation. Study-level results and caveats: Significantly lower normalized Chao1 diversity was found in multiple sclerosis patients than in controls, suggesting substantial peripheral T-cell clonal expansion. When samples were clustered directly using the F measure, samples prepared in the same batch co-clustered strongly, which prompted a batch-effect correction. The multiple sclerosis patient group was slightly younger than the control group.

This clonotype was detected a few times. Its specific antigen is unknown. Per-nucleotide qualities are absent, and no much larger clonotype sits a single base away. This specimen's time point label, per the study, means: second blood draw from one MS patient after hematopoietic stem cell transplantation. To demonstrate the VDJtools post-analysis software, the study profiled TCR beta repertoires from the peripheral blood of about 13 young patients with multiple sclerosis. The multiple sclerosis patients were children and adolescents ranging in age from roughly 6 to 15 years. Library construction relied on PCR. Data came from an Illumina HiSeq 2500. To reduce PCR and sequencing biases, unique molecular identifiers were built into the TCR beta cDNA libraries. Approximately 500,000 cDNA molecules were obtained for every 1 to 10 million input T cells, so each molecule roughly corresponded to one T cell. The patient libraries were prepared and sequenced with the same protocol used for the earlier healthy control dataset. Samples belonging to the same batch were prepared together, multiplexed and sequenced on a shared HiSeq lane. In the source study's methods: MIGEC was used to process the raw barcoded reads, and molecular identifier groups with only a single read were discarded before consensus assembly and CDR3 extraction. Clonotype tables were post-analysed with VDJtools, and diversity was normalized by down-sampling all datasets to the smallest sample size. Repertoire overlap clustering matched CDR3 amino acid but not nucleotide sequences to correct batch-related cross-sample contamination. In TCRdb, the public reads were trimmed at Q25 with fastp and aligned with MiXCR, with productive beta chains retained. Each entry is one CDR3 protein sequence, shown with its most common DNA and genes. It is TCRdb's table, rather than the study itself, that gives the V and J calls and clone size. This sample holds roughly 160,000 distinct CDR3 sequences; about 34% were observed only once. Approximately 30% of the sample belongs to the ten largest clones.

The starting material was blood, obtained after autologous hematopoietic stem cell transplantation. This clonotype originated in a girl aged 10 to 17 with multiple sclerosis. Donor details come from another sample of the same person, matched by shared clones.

The DNA reads as follows: TGCAGTGCTAGAGATGCCCTAGGGGCCTTATTCTACGAGCAGTACTTC. It is translated as CSARDALGALFYEQYF. In this chain, TRBV20-1 is recombined with TRBJ2-7; the D segment could be TRBD1, given 5 matching bases. The CDR3 has 16 amino acids, counting the end cysteine and phenylalanine. Left in the record is the CDR3 DNA by itself, 48 bases read in frame from the first base. The trim is 0 bases for V and 3 bases for J, with a gap of 18 bases between the germline ends. From a lookup of the germline V gene (reference sequence), CDR1 and CDR2 are DFQATT and SNEGSKA.